What follows are 8 T cell receptor beta chains derived from one specimen sequenced in a study of blood T cell repertoires in COVID-19. Sequencing used immunoSEQ multiplex PCR; TCRdb keeps in-frame clones, though not all of them. The data hold about 140,000 clones, with roughly 80% observed a single time. Sequencing input: peripheral blood. These receptors originate from an elderly woman in a cohort sampled during active or convalescent COVID-19.

The chain has TRBV7-7 and TRBJ2-1; D ambiguous. Trimming shortened V by 5 bases and J by 2 bases, and 13 bases separated the two germline ends. CDR1 and CDR2 (germline): SSHAT, FNYEAQ (reference sequence). CDR3 length: 15 residues. Here the CDR3 reads CASSTYPNPYNEQFF. CDR3 coding DNA: TGTGCCAGCAGCACCTACCCAAACCCCTACAATGAGCAGTTCTTC. Full variable domain (rest looked up from reference TRBV7-7 and TRBJ2-1): GAGVSQSPRYKVTKRGQDVTLRCDPISSHATLYWYQQALGQGPEFLTYFNYEAQPDKSGLPSDRFSAERPEGSISTLTIQRTEQRDSAMYRCASSTYPNPYNEQFFGPGTRLTVL.

This clone came up once. The chain joins TRBV7-8 to TRBJ1-5, with a weak D call TRBD1 (5 bases). Trimming pared 1 base from V and 5 bases from J, leaving 9 bases between. In germline, CDR1 is SGHVS, CDR2 FQNEAQ. This CDR3 is 14 amino acids long. CDR3 sequence: CASSLVGDYQPQHF. CDR3 coding DNA: TGTGCCAGCAGCTTAGTGGGGGACTATCAGCCCCAGCATTTT.

The CDR3 reads CASSSAGLETGELFF. The CDR3 nucleotides are TGTGCCAGCAGCTCCGCGGGACTCGAGACCGGGGAGCTGTTTTTT. The chain links TRBV7-6 to TRBJ2-2, with TRBD2 as a possible D gene (6 bases). The CDR3 runs 15 residues. Germline lookup yields CDR1 SGHVS and CDR2 FNYEAQ. V was cut by 4 bases and J by 5 bases, with 14 bases left in between.

The chain is built from TRBV9 and TRBJ2-7; no definite D call. Germline V gene sequence: CDR1 SGDLS, CDR2 YYNGEE. The CDR3 is 11 amino acids. V was cut by 3 bases and J by 3 bases, with 4 bases left in between. CDR3 amino acids: CASSAGYEQYF. The DNA of the CDR3 is TGTGCCAGCAGCGCCGGCTACGAGCAGTACTTC.

This chain connects TRBV14 to TRBJ1-2, with 7 bases aligning to TRBD1. This CDR3 region has 13 residues. The V segment lost 0 bases and the J segment 7 bases; nucleotides outside the gene matches: 2. The V gene's germline CDR1 is SGHDN and CDR2 FVKESK. The CDR3 DNA sequence: TGTGCCAGCAGCCAAGAGACAGGGTTTGGCTACACCTTC. It translates to CASSQETGFGYTF. Variable domain in full (rest from reference TRBV14 and TRBJ1-2): EAGVTQFPSHSVIEKGQTVTLRCDPISGHDNLYWYRRVMGKEIKFLLHFVKESKQDESGMPNNRFLAERTGGTYSTLKVQPAELEDSGVYFCASSQETGFGYTFGSGTRLTVV.

V is TRBV6-5 and J is TRBJ2-1; TRBD2 matches 8 bases. Germline V CDR1 and CDR2: MNHEY, SVGAGI. The CDR3 loop spans 14 amino acids. With 6 bases clipped from V and 12 bases from J, the junction kept 13 bases outside the gene matches. CDR3 DNA: TGTGCCAGCAGGTCCGCCCAGCGGGGGCATAGGCAGTTCTTC. Translating it yields CASRSAQRGHRQFF.

The V and J genes are TRBV15 and TRBJ2-4; 9 bases align to TRBD1. The CDR3 spans 19 residues. The J segment lost 1 base and the V segment lost 4 bases, leaving 14 bases of the junction unmatched. Looked up from germline, CDR1 is LNHNV and CDR2 is YYDKDF (reference sequence). The CDR3 nucleotides are TGTGCCACCAGCAACGGACAGGGGAGTTCCCTCTTGGCCAAAAACATTCAGTACTTC. Residues: CATSNGQGSSLLAKNIQYF.

The V gene is TRBV14, the J gene TRBJ1-3, with D perhaps TRBD1 (5 bases). The V gene lost 2 bases and the J gene lost 4 bases, with 9 bases spanning the gap. The CDR3 runs to 14 residues. CDR1 is SGHDN, CDR2 FVKESK, per germline. The CDR3 DNA reads TGTGCCAGCAGCCAACTGGGACTCGGAAACACCATATATTTT. Its protein is CASSQLGLGNTIYF.